These T cell receptor beta chains were read from a single sample in a study of blood T cells in healthy people across ages. In TCRdb, the 5' RACE reads were re-called with MiXCR into one record per CDR3 protein. This sample has 700,000 to 850,000 distinct CDR3 sequences, with 30% to 45% found just once. The sequenced sample consisted of blood. Every receptor here comes from a man aged 18 to 29 in good health. Both conserved end residues are part of each CDR3. D genes are given only for firm matches. The size of a clone is reported for some rows only, either as once, few or many, or as a class for expanded clones.

v_gene	j_gene	d_gene	abundance	CDR3aa	CDR3nt
TRBV5-4	TRBJ2-7	NA	NA	CASSLVPYNEQYF	TGTGCCAGCAGCTTGGTCCCCTACAATGAGCAGTACTTC
TRBV7-2	TRBJ2-1	NA	NA	CASSFRAGSYNEQFF	TGTGCCAGCAGCTTCCGGGCTGGATCCTACAATGAGCAGTTCTTC
TRBV5-5	TRBJ1-1	NA	NA	CASSPGSRDTEAFF	TGTGCCAGCAGCCCAGGGTCACGAGACACTGAAGCTTTCTTT
TRBV7-2	TRBJ2-5	NA	few	CASSFDRGGGETQYF	TGTGCCAGCAGCTTCGACAGGGGAGGGGGGGAGACCCAGTACTTC
TRBV3-1	TRBJ2-3	TRBD2	NA	CASSRTVGGESDTQYF	TGTGCCAGCAGCCGAACAGTGGGGGGGGAGTCAGATACGCAGTATTTT
TRBV7-2	TRBJ1-5	TRBD1	NA	CASSVRDSDSNQPQHF	TGTGCCAGCAGCGTCCGGGACAGCGATTCCAATCAGCCCCAGCATTTT
TRBV4-1	TRBJ2-1	NA	NA	CASSQRPWGQEYNEQFF	TGCGCCAGCAGCCAAAGGCCCTGGGGGCAGGAGTACAATGAGCAGTTCTTC
TRBV11-2	TRBJ2-1	NA	few	CAAGLGNEQFF	TGTGCCGCCGGGTTGGGAAATGAGCAGTTCTTC
TRBV7-2	TRBJ2-2	NA	NA	CASSLEVLFTGELFF	TGTGCCAGCAGCTTGGAGGTACTATTCACCGGGGAGCTGTTTTTT
TRBV7-2	TRBJ1-6	NA	once	CASSIGGYNSPLHF	TGTGCCAGCAGCATAGGAGGATATAATTCACCCCTCCACTTT